Listed here are 12 T cell receptor beta chains from one sample, sequenced in a study of blood T cells in healthy people across ages. A second PCR of roughly 7 to 11 cycles used a sample-barcoded 5' primer and a J-beta primer mix. One entry per CDR3 protein results from TCRdb running MiXCR on the 5' RACE reads. The sample consists of around 1.7 million distinct CDR3 sequences, approximately 30% of them appearing once. The sample taken for sequencing was blood. These TCRs come from a woman under 40 in good health.

The V gene is TRBV7-2, the J gene TRBJ2-1, with D possibly matching TRBD2 (6 bases). The CDR3 contains 13 residues. Deletions cut 6 bases from V and 8 bases from J, with 14 bases between. Germline-derived CDR1 and CDR2 are SGHTA and FQGNSA. The chain's CDR3 is CASRSGSSDEQFF. CDR3 DNA: TGTGCCAGCAGGTCCGGGTCTAGCGATGAGCAGTTCTTC.

This clonotype was observed a few times. V usage is TRBV12-3 or TRBV12-4 and J usage is TRBJ2-7; D is ambiguous. This CDR3 is 12 amino acids long. Trimming took off 8 bases at V and 5 bases at J, with 13 bases between the two ends. The CDR3 protein is CASGEILDEQYF. The CDR3 coding sequence is TGTGCCAGCGGGGAAATCCTGGACGAGCAGTACTTC.

This clonotype occurred a few times. This chain joins TRBV28 and TRBJ2-1, with D maybe TRBD2 (5 bases). V dropped 9 bases and J dropped 1 base, with 13 bases sitting between them. The CDR3 is 14 residues long. Germline-derived CDR1 and CDR2 are MDHEN and SYDVKM. CDR3 protein: CASTTSGSYNEQFF. The CDR3 bases are TGTGCCAGTACTACCAGCGGATCCTACAATGAGCAGTTCTTC.

The V and J genes are TRBV7-9 and TRBJ1-4; no clear D gene. The CDR3 runs to 12 residues. The germline V gene encodes CDR1 SEHNR and CDR2 FQNEAQ (reference sequence). Trimming pared 1 base from V and 9 bases from J, leaving 6 bases between. CDR3 bases: TGTGCCAGCAGCTTAGGACCTAAAAAACTGTTTTTT. Translation gives CASSLGPKKLFF.

This clonotype was seen at least ten times. The V call is TRBV7-9, the J call TRBJ2-1, with TRBD2 matching over 8 bases. The CDR3 length is 16 residues. Trimming at V came to 4 bases and at J to 3 bases, leaving 8 bases not matched to a gene. Germline V lookup: CDR1 SEHNR, CDR2 FQNEAQ (reference sequence). The DNA for the CDR3 is TGTGCCAGCAGCTCCGCGGTAGCGGGGAACTACAATGAGCAGTTCTTC. Protein product: CASSSAVAGNYNEQFF.

V usage is TRBV25-1 and J usage is TRBJ1-1; possible D gene TRBD1, 5 bases. CDR3 length equals 13 residues. Germline loops: CDR1 MGHDK, CDR2 SYGVNS. Deletions cut 7 bases from V and 4 bases from J, with 13 bases between. The DNA of the CDR3 is TGTGCCAGCACCGTAGACAGCCGCACTGAAGCTTTCTTT. Encoded protein: CASTVDSRTEAFF.

The chain carries TRBV9 and TRBJ1-4; a possible D gene is TRBD1 (6 bases). The germline V gene has CDR1 SGDLS and CDR2 YYNGEE. The CDR3 contains 14 residues. V gave up 3 bases and J gave up 5 bases, with 11 bases separating them. The CDR3 DNA reads as TGTGCCAGCAGCGCCGGGAGGGGGAATGAAAAACTGTTTTTT. Translated: CASSAGRGNEKLFF.

Of note for this clonotype: This could be a read error, since a much larger clone is one nucleotide away. The V and J genes are TRBV24-1 and TRBJ2-1; 10 bases fit TRBD1. This CDR3 contains 15 residues. Germline lookup yields CDR1 KGHDR and CDR2 SFDVKD. The CDR3 nucleotides are TGTGCCACCAGTGATTTGGGGACAGGGGAAAATGAGCAGGTCTTC. Translating gives CATSDLGTGENEQVF.

The CDR3 protein is CAWSLRGGALRYNEQFF. CDR3 nucleotide sequence: TGTGCCTGGAGTCTGAGAGGGGGGGCCCTACGCTACAATGAGCAGTTCTTC. J is TRBJ2-1 and V is TRBV30; D is perhaps TRBD2 (7 bases). The ends were cut back, 2 bases at V and 3 bases at J, with 20 bases in the middle. The CDR3 runs 17 residues. The V gene's germline CDR1 is GTSNPN and CDR2 SVGIG (reference sequence).

A remark on this clonotype: A much larger clone sits a single nucleotide away, making a read error possible. The chain carries TRBV20-1 and TRBJ2-3, with 11 bases matching TRBD2. This CDR3 is built from 12 residues. Germline assignment: CDR1 DFQATT and CDR2 SNEGSKA (reference sequence). Written as DNA, the CDR3 is TGCGAGGGACTAGCGGATACAGATACGCAGTATTTT. Translation gives CEGLADTDTQYF.

This clonotype appeared many times. The chain links TRBV29-1 to TRBJ2-7; 9 bases fit TRBD1. The ends lost 7 bases at V and 3 bases at J; junction bases unmatched: 4. The CDR3 length is 12 residues. Per the germline V gene, CDR1 is SQVTM and CDR2 is ANQGSEA. The CDR3 DNA reads as TGCAGCGCTGGGACAGGGCTCTACGAGCAGTACTTC. As protein: CSAGTGLYEQYF.

This clonotype was recorded a few times. The genes are TRBV7-3 and TRBJ2-7, with a possible D match to TRBD1 (5 bases). The V gene lost 2 bases and the J gene lost 2 bases, with 13 bases spanning the gap. CDR3 length: 15 residues. Germline V gene lookup returns CDR1 SGHTA and CDR2 FQGTGA. CDR3 amino acids: CASSLATALTYEQYF. In DNA, the CDR3 is TGTGCCAGCAGCTTAGCGACAGCGCTAACCTACGAGCAGTACTTC.